This entry lists 10 T cell receptor beta chains sequenced from one sample in a study of shared clonotypes between healthy human individuals. The repertoire was sequenced with immunoSEQ multiplex PCR; TCRdb's copy has only in-frame clones and lacks some. The table lists around 2.5 million clones, over 85% of them singletons. Material for sequencing was naive CD4+ T cells from PBMCs. Described subset: CD45RA+ positively selected. The origin of the receptors is a man aged 18 to 29 in good health. Some clones in this sample may be carry-over from other donors' samples.

In this sample, this clone turned up once. The rearrangement joins TRBV5-1 to TRBJ2-1; no clear D. Germline loops: CDR1 SGHRS, CDR2 YFSETQ. V was clipped by 4 bases and J by 0 bases, with 17 bases between them. The CDR3 spans 17 residues. The CDR3 DNA is TGCGCCAGCAGCCCGGACGCGGCCCTCGGCTCCTACAATGAGCAGTTCTTC. Translated, it gives CASSPDAALGSYNEQFF.

The rearrangement uses TRBV7-2 and TRBJ2-2, with D unclear. The CDR3 contains 14 residues. V dropped 2 bases and J dropped 5 bases, with 9 bases sitting between them. The germline V gene has CDR1 SGHTA and CDR2 FQGNSA. The CDR3 spells CASSLLIPTGELFF. CDR3 sequence (DNA): TGTGCCAGCAGCTTATTAATCCCGACCGGGGAGCTGTTTTTT.

The V call is TRBV5-1, the J call TRBJ2-5, with D maybe TRBD2 (6 bases). The ends were cut back, 2 bases at V and 11 bases at J, with 22 bases in the middle. Looked up from germline, CDR1 is SGHRS and CDR2 is YFSETQ. The CDR3 loop spans 15 amino acids. The CDR3 is CASSLNRDWVGEQYF. In nucleotides, the CDR3 is TGCGCCAGCAGCTTAAACCGGGACTGGGTAGGGGAGCAGTACTTC.

The gene calls are TRBV5-1 and TRBJ1-2; D gene unclear. CDR1 and CDR2 from the germline V gene are SGHRS and YFSETQ. The CDR3 is made up of 12 amino acids. Between the trimmed V and J ends, which lost 3 bases and 4 bases, there was a span of 7 bases. CDR3 in DNA: TGCGCCAGCAGCTACGGACGCTATGGCTACACCTTC. Translation: CASSYGRYGYTF.

This clone was seen only once. The J gene is TRBJ2-2, the V gene TRBV27; 13 bases align to TRBD2. Germline V CDR1 and CDR2: MNHEY, SMNVEV (reference sequence). Trimming cost V 8 bases and J 3 bases; bases outside gene matches: 12. The CDR3 length is 18 residues. The CDR3 protein is CASPRTSGSDSHTGELFF. The CDR3 region has the DNA TGTGCCAGCCCGAGGACTAGCGGGAGTGACTCCCACACCGGGGAGCTGTTTTTT.

The J gene is TRBJ2-7, the V gene TRBV5-1, with D maybe TRBD2 (5 bases). Germline V gene lookup returns CDR1 SGHRS and CDR2 YFSETQ. Trimming removed 1 base at V and 3 bases at J, with 17 bases between. The CDR3 has 16 residues. CDR3 region: CASSLTKDWRNYEQYF. The CDR3, as DNA: TGCGCCAGCAGCTTGACCAAGGACTGGAGGAACTACGAGCAGTACTTC.

With regard to this clone: This sample includes further DNA sequences coding for the same CDR3. The chain joins TRBV28 to TRBJ1-1; tentative D call: TRBD1 (5 bases). Trimming left V 5 bases short and J 2 bases short, with 15 bases between. The CDR3 runs to 15 residues. Germline CDR1 MDHEN, CDR2 SYDVKM. As DNA, the CDR3 is TGTGCCAGCAGTCCCTGGGACCGACCCAACACTGAAGCTTTCTTT. This codes for CASSPWDRPNTEAFF.

J is TRBJ2-3 and V is TRBV5-1; TRBD1 aligns across 9 bases. After removal of 5 bases from V and 4 bases from J, the junction contained 5 bases not matched to a gene. Germline V gene lookup returns CDR1 SGHRS and CDR2 YFSETQ. The CDR3 spans 14 residues. CDR3: CASSLQGASDTQYF. In nucleotides, the CDR3 is TGCGCCAGCAGTTTACAGGGGGCCTCAGATACGCAGTATTTT.

The chain recombines TRBV6-5 with TRBJ2-7; D uncertain. The CDR3 is 15 residues long. Germline loops: CDR1 MNHEY, CDR2 SVGAGI. V was pared by 6 bases and J by 2 bases, with 17 bases between. This CDR3 reads CASSPLRRKTYEQYF. DNA of the CDR3: TGTGCCAGCAGCCCCCTACGGCGGAAGACCTACGAGCAGTACTTC.

This clone was seen a single time. The chain recombines TRBV4-1 with TRBJ2-2; D is undetermined. Germline V gives CDR1 MGHRA, CDR2 YSYEKL. V dropped 4 bases and J dropped 6 bases, with 12 bases sitting between them. The CDR3 runs to 14 residues. In DNA form, the CDR3 reads TGCGCCAGCAGCCCGCAATGGACGGCCGGGGAGCTGTTTTTT. Translation: CASSPQWTAGELFF.